Each of the 8 T cell receptor beta chains below was sequenced from the same sample in a study of blood T cell repertoires in COVID-19. TCRdb's copy holds only in-frame clones and misses some; the assay was immunoSEQ multiplex PCR. The data hold over 200,000 clones, with approximately 84% observed a single time. The specimen sequenced was peripheral blood. These receptor sequences come from a man aged 40-55 years with active or convalescent COVID-19.

This chain connects TRBV28 to TRBJ2-3; D is possibly TRBD1 (5 bases). The V end lost 0 bases, the J end lost 5 bases, and 15 bases lay between the germline ends. The length of the CDR3 is 16 residues. Germline lookup yields CDR1 MDHEN and CDR2 SYDVKM. CDR3 in DNA: TGTGCCAGCAGTTTATGGGGGCAGGGCTATCGAGATACGCAGTATTTT. Encoded protein: CASSLWGQGYRDTQYF. Full variable domain (missing parts from reference TRBV28 and TRBJ2-3): DVKVTQSSRYLVKRTGEKVFLECVQDMDHENMFWYRQDPGLGLRLIYFSYDVKMKEKGDIPEGYSVSREKKERFSLILESASTNQTSMYLCASSLWGQGYRDTQYFGPGTRLTVL.

V usage is TRBV27 and J usage is TRBJ1-1; 8 nucleotides match TRBD1. The CDR3 spans 14 residues. Per the germline V gene, CDR1 is MNHEY and CDR2 is SMNVEV (reference sequence). Trimming removed 7 bases from V and 0 bases from J; junction bases left unmatched: 4. The CDR3, as DNA: TGTGCCAGCACCCCAGGGGGCTTGAACACTGAAGCTTTCTTT. This gives the protein CASTPGGLNTEAFF.

The chain couples TRBV30 to TRBJ1-4; D might be TRBD1 (5 bases). The germline CDR1 and CDR2 sequences are GTSNPN and SVGIG (reference sequence). The CDR3 has 15 residues. V was trimmed by 3 bases and J by 10 bases, leaving 21 bases between them. The CDR3 loop reads CAWREPGTGGGKLFF. CDR3 nucleotide sequence: TGTGCCTGGAGAGAGCCAGGGACTGGAGGCGGAAAACTGTTTTTT.

V is TRBV5-1 and J is TRBJ2-3; 10 bases are shared with TRBD1. J lost 6 bases, V lost 3 bases, and 10 bases had no gene match. The CDR3 is 16 residues long. Per germline, CDR1 SGHRS and CDR2 YFSETQ. CDR3 loop: CASSSDPGQGLDTQYF. DNA of the CDR3: TGCGCCAGCAGCTCGGACCCGGGACAGGGGTTGGATACGCAGTATTTT.

The chain employs TRBV27 and TRBJ1-1; TRBD1 matches 7 bases. This CDR3 region has 14 residues. The V segment lost 6 bases and the J segment 3 bases; nucleotides outside the gene matches: 7. Germline V gives CDR1 MNHEY, CDR2 SMNVEV (reference sequence). The CDR3 bases are TGTGCCAGCAGATACAGGGGTGGATACACTGAAGCTTTCTTT. Protein: CASRYRGGYTEAFF.

To note about this clone: Other DNA sequences in this specimen translate into the identical CDR3. This chain joins TRBV12-3 or TRBV12-4 and TRBJ1-2; D perhaps matches TRBD1 (5 bases). The CDR3 runs to 13 residues. Trimming cost V 6 bases and J 4 bases, with 12 bases left between them. The CDR3 region is CASSPGQIYGYTF. DNA for the CDR3: TGTGCCAGCAGCCCCGGACAAATCTATGGCTACACCTTC.

This clone has a handful of counts. V is TRBV30 and J is TRBJ2-3, with 8 positions matching TRBD2. The CDR3 spans 13 residues. Germline CDR1 is GTSNPN and CDR2 is SVGIG (reference sequence). V shed 8 bases, J shed 5 bases, and the junction held 9 bases outside the gene matches. CDR3 in amino acids: CAGGKRERDTQYF. The CDR3 nucleotides read TGTGCCGGGGGGAAGCGGGAGAGAGATACGCAGTATTTT.

This sequence joins TRBV18 and TRBJ2-7; 7 nucleotides align to TRBD1. The CDR3 has 14 residues. After removal of 5 bases from V and 2 bases from J, the junction contained 6 bases not matched to a gene. Looked up from germline, CDR1 is KGHSH and CDR2 is LQKENI. CDR3 loop: CASSGRDSTYEQYF. The CDR3, as DNA: TGTGCCAGCTCAGGTCGGGACAGCACCTACGAGCAGTACTTC.